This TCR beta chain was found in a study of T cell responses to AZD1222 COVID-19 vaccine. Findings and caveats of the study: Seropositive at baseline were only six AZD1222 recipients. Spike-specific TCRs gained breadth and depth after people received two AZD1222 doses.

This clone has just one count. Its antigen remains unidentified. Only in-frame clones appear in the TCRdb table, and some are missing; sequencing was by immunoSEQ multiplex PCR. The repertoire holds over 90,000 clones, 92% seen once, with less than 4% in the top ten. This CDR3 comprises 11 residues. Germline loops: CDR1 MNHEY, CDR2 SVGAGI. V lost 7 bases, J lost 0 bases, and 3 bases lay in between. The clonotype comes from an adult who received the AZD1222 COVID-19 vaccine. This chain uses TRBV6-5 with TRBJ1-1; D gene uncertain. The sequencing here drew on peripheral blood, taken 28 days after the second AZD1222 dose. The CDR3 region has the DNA TGTGCCAGCACCGTGAACACTGAAGCTTTCTTT. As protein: CASTVNTEAFF.